One TCR beta chain is described in this entry. As yet, its antigen is unknown. The sample originates from a study of pediatric ulcerative colitis. Deletions cut 1 base from V and 2 bases from J, with 5 bases between. Germline CDR1 and CDR2: SNHLY and FYNNEI. The CDR3 contains 14 residues. The study, taken as a whole, reports: Blood-derived T cells may be present in rectal pinch biopsies. Two rectal CDR3 clonotypes occurred in all ulcerative colitis patients. Clonal expansions reduced rectal repertoire diversity in acute severe colitis.

Rectal tissue came from one to two pinch biopsies taken at colonoscopy. Libraries were prepared by immunoSEQ multiplex PCR; TCRdb keeps only in-frame clonotypes and omits some of them. The sample yields some 25,000 clones, more than 65% seen once. The J gene is TRBJ2-2, the V gene TRBV2; D unclear. What was sequenced was gut tissue. The TCR was taken from a boy aged 10-17 years with severe ulcerative colitis. The CDR3 region has the DNA TGTGCCAGCAGTGAAGTCAGAAACACCGGGGAGCTGTTTTTT. Translation: CASSEVRNTGELFF.